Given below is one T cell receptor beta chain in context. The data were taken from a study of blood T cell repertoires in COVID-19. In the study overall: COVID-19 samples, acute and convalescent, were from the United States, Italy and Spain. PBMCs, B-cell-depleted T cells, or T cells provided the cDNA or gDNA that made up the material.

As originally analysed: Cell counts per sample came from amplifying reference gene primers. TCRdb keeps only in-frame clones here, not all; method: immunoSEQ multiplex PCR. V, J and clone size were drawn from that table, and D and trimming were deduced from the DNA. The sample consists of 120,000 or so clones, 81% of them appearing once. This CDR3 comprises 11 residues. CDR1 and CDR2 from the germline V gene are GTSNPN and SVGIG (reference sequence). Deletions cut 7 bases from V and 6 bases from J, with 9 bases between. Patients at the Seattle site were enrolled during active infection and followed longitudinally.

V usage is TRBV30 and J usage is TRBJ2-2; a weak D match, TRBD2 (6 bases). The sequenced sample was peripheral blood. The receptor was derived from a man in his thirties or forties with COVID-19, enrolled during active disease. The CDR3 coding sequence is TGTGCCTCCACGGGGGCCGGGGAGCTGTTTTTT. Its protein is CASTGAGELFF.